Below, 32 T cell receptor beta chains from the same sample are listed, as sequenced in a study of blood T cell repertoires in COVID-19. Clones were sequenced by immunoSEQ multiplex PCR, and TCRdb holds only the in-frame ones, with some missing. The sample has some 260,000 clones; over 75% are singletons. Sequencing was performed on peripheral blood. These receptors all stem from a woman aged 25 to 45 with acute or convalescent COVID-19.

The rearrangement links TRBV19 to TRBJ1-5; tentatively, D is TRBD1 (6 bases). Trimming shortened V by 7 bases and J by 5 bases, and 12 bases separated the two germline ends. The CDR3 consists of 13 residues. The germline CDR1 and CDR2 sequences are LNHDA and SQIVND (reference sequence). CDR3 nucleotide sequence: TGTGCCAGTACCAACAGGGCAGATCAGCCCCAGCATTTT. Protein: CASTNRADQPQHF.

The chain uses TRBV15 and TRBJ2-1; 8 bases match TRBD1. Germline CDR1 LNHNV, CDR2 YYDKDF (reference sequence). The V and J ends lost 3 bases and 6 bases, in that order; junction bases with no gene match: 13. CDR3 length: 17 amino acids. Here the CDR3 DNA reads TGTGCCACCAGCAGGGGAAGGACAGGGCCGCTACTCAATGAGCAGTTCTTC. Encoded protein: CATSRGRTGPLLNEQFF.

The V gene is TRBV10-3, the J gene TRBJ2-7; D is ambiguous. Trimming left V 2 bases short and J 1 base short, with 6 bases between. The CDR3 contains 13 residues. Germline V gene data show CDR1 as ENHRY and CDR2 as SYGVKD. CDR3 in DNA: TGTGCCATCAGTGAGAGCGAATCCTACGAGCAGTACTTC. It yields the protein CAISESESYEQYF.

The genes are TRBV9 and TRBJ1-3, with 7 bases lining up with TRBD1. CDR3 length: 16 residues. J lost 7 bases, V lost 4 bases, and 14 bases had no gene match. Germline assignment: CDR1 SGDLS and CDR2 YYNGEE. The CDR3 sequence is CASSQGGLFIRNTIYF. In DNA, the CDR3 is TGTGCCAGCAGCCAGGGGGGACTTTTTATCCGGAACACCATATATTTT.

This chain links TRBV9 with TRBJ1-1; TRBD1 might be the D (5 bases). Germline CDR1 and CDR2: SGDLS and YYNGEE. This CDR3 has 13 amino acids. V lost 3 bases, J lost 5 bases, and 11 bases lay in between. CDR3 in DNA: TGTGCCAGCAGCGCGGCAGGGAAAACTGAAGCTTTCTTT. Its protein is CASSAAGKTEAFF.

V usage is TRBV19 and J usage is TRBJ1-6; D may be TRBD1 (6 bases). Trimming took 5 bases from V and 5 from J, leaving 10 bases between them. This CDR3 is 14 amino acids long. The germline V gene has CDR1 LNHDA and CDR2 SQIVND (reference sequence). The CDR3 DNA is TGTGCCAGTAGTCTGCGGACAGATAATTCACCCCTCCACTTT. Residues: CASSLRTDNSPLHF.

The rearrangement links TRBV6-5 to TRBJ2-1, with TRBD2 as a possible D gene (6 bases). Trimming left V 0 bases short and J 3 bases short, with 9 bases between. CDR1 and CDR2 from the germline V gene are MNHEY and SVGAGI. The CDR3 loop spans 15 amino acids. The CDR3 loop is CASSYSGLYYNEQFF. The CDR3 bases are TGTGCCAGCAGTTACTCGGGACTCTACTACAATGAGCAGTTCTTC.

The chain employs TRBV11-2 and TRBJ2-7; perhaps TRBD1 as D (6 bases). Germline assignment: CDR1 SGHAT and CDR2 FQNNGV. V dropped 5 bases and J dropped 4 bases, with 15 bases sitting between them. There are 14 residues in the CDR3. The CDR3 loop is CASSPHRDLYEQYF. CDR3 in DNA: TGTGCCAGCAGCCCCCACAGGGATCTATACGAGCAGTACTTC.

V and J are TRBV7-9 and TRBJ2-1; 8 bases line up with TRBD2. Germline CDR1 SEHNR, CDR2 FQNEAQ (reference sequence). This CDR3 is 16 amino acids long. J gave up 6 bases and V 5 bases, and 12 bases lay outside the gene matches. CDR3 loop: CASSRYVGLAPNEQFF. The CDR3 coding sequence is TGTGCCAGCAGCCGATATGTAGGACTAGCACCCAATGAGCAGTTCTTC.

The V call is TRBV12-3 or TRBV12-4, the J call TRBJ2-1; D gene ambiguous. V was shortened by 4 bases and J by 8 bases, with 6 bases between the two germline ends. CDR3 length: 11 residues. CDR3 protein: CASSSPYEQFF. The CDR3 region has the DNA TGTGCCAGCAGTTCTCCCTATGAGCAGTTCTTC.

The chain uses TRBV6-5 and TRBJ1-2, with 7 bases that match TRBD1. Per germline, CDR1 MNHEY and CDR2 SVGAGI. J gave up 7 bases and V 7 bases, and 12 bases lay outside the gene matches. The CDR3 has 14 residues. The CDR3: CASNEGQEWSGYTF. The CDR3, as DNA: TGTGCCAGCAACGAAGGACAGGAATGGTCTGGCTACACCTTC.

The CDR3 loop is CSVGEQYEAFF. For the CDR3, the DNA is TGCAGCGTTGGTGAACAGTATGAAGCTTTCTTT. The chain carries TRBV29-1 and TRBJ1-1; no firm D call. V lost 4 bases and J 7 bases, leaving 10 bases between the germline ends. CDR1 and CDR2 (germline): SQVTM, ANQGSEA. This CDR3 is 11 amino acids long.

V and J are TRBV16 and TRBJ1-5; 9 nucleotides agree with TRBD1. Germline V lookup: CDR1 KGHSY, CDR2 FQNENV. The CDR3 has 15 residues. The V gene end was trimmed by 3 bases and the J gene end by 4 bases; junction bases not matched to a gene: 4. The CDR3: CASSQSGTGNQPQHF. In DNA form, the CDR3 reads TGTGCCAGCAGCCAGTCCGGGACAGGGAATCAGCCCCAGCATTTT.

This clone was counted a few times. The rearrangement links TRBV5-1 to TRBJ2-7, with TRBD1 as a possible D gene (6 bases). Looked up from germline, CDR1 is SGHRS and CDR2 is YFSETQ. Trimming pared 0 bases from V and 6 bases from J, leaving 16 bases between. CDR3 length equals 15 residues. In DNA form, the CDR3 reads TGCGCCAGCAGCTTGGACAGGGTGGATTCCGGCGAGCAGTACTTC. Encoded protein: CASSLDRVDSGEQYF.

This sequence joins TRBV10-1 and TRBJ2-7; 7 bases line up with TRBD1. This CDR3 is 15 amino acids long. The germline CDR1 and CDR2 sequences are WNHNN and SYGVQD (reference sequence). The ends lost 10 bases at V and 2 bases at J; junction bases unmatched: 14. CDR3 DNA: TGCGCCACACTTTCTCCGGGACAGCCCACCTACGAGCAGTACTTC. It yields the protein CATLSPGQPTYEQYF.

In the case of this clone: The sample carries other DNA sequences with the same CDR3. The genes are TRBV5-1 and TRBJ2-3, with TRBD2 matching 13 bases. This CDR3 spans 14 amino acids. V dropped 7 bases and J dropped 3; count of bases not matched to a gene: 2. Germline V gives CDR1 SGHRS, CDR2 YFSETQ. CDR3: CASRTSGSTDTQYF. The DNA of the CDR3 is TGCGCCAGCCGGACTAGCGGGAGTACAGATACGCAGTATTTT.

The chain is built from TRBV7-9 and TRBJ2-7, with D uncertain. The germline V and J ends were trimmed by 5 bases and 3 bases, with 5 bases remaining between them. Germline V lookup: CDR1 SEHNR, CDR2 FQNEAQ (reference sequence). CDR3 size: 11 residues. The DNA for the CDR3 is TGTGCCAGCAGCGAGAACTACGAGCAGTACTTC. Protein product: CASSENYEQYF.

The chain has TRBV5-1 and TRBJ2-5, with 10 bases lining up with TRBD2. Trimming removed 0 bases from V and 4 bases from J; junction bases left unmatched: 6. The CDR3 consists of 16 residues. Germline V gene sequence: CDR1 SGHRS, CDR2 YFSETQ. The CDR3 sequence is CASSLASLAGVETQYF. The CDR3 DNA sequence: TGCGCCAGCAGCTTGGCGTCCCTAGCGGGAGTAGAGACCCAGTACTTC.

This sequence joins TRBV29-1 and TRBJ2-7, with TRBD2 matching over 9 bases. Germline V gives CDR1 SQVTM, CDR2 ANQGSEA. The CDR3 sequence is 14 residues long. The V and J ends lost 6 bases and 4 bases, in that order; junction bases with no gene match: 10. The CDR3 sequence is CSVRKELAGYEQYF. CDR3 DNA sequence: TGCAGCGTCCGGAAAGAGCTAGCGGGATACGAGCAGTACTTC.

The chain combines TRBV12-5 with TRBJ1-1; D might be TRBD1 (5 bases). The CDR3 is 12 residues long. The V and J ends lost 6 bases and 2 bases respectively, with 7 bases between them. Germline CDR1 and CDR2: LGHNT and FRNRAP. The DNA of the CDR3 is TGTGCTAGTGGGGGGGGTAACACTGAAGCTTTCTTT. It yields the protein CASGGGNTEAFF.

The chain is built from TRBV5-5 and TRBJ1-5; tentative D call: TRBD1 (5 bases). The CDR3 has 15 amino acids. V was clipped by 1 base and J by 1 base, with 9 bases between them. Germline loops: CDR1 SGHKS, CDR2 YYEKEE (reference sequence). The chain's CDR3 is CASSLTGPSNQPQHF. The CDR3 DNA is TGTGCCAGCAGCTTGACAGGTCCGAGCAATCAGCCCCAGCATTTT.

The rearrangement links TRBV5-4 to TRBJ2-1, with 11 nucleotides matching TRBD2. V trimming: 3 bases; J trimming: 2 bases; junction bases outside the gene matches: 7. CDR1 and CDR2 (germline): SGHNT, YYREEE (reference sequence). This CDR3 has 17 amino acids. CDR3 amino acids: CASSSPRLAGTYNEQFF. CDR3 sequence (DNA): TGTGCCAGCAGCTCTCCTCGACTAGCGGGAACCTACAATGAGCAGTTCTTC.

The CDR3 sequence is CAWTRDRANQPQHF. In DNA, the CDR3 is TGTGCCTGGACCCGGGACAGGGCAAATCAGCCCCAGCATTTT. The chain has TRBV30 and TRBJ1-5, with TRBD1 matching 9 bases. The V gene end was trimmed by 4 bases and the J gene end by 4 bases; junction bases not matched to a gene: 5. Looked up from germline, CDR1 is GTSNPN and CDR2 is SVGIG (reference sequence). This CDR3 is 14 amino acids long.

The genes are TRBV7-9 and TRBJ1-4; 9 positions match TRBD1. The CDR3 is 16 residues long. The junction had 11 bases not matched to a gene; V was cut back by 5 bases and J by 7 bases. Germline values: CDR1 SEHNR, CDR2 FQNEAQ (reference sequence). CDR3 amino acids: CASSKDSGTGTEKLFF. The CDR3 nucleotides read TGTGCCAGCAGCAAGGACTCAGGGACAGGGACTGAAAAACTGTTTTTT.

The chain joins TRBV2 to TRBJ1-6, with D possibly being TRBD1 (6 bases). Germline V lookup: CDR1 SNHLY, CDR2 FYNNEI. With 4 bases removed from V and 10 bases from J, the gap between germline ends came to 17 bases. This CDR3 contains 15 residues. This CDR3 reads CASSASGGAPSPLHF. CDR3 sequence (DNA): TGTGCCAGCAGTGCAAGCGGGGGCGCTCCCTCACCCCTCCACTTT.

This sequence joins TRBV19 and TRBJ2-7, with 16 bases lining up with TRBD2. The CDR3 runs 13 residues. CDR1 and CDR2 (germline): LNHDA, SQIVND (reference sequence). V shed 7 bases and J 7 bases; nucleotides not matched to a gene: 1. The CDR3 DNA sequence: TGTGCCAGTACGGGACTAGCGGGAGGGGAGCAGTACTTC. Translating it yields CASTGLAGGEQYF.

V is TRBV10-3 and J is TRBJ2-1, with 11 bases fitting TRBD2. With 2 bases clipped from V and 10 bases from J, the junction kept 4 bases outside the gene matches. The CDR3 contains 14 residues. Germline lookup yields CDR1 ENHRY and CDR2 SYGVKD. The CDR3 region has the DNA TGTGCCATCAGTGAGGGGACTAGCGGTAGGGAGCAGTTCTTC. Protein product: CAISEGTSGREQFF.

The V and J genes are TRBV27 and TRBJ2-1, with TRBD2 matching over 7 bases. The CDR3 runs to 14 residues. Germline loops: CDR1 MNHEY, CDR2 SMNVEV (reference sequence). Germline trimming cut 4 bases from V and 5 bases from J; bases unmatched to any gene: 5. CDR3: CASSSWEGNNEQFF. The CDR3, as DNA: TGTGCCAGCAGTTCGTGGGAGGGGAACAATGAGCAGTTCTTC.

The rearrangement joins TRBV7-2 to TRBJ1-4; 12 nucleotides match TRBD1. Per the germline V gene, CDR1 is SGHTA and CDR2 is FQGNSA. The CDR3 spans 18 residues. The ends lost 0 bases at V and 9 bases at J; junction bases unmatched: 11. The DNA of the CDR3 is TGTGCCAGCAGCTTAGCGGTGGGAGGGACAGGGGGCACTAAAAAACTGTTTTTT. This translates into CASSLAVGGTGGTKKLFF.

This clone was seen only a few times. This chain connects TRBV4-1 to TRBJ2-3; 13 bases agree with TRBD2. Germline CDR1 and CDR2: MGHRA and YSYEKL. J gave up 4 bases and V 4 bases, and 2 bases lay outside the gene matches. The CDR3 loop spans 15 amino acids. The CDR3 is CASSRTSGSPDTQYF. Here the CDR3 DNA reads TGCGCCAGCAGCCGGACTAGCGGGAGCCCAGATACGCAGTATTTT.

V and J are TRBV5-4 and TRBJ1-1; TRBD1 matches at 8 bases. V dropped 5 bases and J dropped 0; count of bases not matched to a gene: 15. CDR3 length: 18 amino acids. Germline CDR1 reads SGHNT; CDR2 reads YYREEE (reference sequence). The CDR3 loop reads CASRYRTGSYRMNTEAFF. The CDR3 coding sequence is TGTGCCAGCAGGTACAGGACAGGGAGTTATCGCATGAACACTGAAGCTTTCTTT.

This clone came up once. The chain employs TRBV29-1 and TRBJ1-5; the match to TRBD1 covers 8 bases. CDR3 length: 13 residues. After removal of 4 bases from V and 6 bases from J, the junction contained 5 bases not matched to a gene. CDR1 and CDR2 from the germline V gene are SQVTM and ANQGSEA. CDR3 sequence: CSVARGLGQPQHF. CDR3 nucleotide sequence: TGCAGCGTTGCCAGGGGGCTCGGTCAGCCCCAGCATTTT.